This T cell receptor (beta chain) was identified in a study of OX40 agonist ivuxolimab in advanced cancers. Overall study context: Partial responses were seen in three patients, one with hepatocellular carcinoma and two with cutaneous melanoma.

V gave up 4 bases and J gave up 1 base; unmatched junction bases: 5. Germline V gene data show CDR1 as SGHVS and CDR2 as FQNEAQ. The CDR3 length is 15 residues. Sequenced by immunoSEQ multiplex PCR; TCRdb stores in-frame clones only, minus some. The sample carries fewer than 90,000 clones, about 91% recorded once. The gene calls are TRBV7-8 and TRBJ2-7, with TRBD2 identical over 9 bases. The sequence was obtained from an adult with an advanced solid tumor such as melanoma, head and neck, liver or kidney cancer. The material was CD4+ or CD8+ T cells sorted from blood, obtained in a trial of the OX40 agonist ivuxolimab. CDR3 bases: TGTGCCAGCAGCTGGAGTGCGGGAGGGTCCTACGAGCAGTACTTC. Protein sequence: CASSWSAGGSYEQYF.